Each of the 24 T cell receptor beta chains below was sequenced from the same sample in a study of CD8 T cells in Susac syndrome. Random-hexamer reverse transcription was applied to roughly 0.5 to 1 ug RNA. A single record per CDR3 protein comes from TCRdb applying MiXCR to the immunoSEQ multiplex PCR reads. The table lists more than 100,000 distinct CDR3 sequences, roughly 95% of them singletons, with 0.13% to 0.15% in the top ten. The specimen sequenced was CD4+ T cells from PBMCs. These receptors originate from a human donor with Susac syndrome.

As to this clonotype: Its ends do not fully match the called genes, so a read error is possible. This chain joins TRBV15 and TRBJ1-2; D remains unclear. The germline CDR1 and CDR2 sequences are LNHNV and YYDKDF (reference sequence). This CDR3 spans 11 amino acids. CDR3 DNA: TGTGCCACCAGCAGAAACTCGGACCGAATCTTC. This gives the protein CATSRNSDRIF.

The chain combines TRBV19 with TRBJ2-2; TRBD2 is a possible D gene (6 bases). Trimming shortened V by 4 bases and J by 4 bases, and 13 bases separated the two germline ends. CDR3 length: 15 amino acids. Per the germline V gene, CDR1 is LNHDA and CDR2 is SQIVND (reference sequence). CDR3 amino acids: CASSTSGVVTGELFF. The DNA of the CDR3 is TGTGCCAGTAGTACCTCGGGAGTTGTCACCGGGGAGCTGTTTTTT.

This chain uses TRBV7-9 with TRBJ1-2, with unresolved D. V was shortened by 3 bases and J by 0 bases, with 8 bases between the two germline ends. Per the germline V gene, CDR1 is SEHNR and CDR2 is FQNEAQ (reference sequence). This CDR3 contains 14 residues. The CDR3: CASSLDTSNYGYTF. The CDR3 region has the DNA TGTGCCAGCAGCTTGGATACGTCTAACTATGGCTACACCTTC.

Here the CDR3 reads CASSLTSGRAWYEQYF. As DNA, the CDR3 is TGCGCCAGCAGCTTGACTAGCGGGAGGGCCTGGTACGAGCAGTACTTC. The chain has TRBV5-1 and TRBJ2-7, with TRBD2 matching over 13 bases. V lost 1 base to trimming and J lost 4 bases; unmatched junction nucleotides: 5. Per germline, CDR1 SGHRS and CDR2 YFSETQ. This CDR3 spans 16 amino acids.

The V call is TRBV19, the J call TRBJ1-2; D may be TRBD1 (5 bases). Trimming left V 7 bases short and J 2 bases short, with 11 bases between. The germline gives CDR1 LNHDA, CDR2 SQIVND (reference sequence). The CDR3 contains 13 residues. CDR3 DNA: TGTGCCAGTAACCCCAGGGAGAACTATGGCTACACCTTC. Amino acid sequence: CASNPRENYGYTF.

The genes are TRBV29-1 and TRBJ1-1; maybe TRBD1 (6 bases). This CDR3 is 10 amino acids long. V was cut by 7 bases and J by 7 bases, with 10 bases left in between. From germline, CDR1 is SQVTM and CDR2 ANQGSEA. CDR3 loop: CSARDNEAFF. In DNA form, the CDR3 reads TGCAGCGCCCGGGACAATGAAGCTTTCTTT. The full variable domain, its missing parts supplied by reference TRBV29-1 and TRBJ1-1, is SAVISQKPSRDICQRGTSLTIQCQVDSQVTMMFWYRQQPGQSLTLIATANQGSEATYESGFVIDKFPISRPNLTFSTLTVSNMSPEDSSIYLCSARDNEAFFGQGTRLTVV.

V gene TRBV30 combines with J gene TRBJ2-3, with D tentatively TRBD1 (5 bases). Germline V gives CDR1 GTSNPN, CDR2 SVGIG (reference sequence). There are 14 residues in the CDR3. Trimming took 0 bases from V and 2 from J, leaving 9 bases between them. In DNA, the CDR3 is TGTGCCTGGAGTGTAGGGGCCGCCACAGATACGCAGTATTTT. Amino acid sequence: CAWSVGAATDTQYF. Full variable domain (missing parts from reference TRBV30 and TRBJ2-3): SQTIHQWPATLVQPVGSPLSLECTVEGTSNPNLYWYRQAAGRGLQLLFYSVGIGQISSEVPQNLSASRPQDRQFILSSKKLLLSDSGFYLCAWSVGAATDTQYFGPGTRLTVL.

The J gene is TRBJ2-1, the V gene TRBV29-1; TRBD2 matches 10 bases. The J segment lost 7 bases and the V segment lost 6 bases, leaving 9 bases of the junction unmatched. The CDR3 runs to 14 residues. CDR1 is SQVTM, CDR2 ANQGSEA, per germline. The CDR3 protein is CSVAKREGRNEQFF. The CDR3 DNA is TGCAGCGTCGCAAAGCGGGAGGGTAGAAATGAGCAGTTCTTC.

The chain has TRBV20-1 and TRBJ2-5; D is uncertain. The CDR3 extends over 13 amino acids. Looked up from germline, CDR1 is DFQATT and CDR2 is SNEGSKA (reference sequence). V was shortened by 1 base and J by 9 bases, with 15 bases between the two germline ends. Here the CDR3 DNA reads TGCAGTGCTAGAGTGGCTGGGGTTCTCTCCCAGTACTTC. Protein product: CSARVAGVLSQYF.

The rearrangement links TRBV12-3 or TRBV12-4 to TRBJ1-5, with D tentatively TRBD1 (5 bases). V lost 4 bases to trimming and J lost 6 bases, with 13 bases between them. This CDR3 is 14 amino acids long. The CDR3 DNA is TGTGCCAGCAGTTCTCGAGGGGAGGGTCAGCCCCAGCATTTT. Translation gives CASSSRGEGQPQHF.

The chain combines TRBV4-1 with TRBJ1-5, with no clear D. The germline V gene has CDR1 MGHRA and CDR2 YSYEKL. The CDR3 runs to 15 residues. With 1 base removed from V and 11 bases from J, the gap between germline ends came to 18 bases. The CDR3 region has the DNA TGCGCCAGCAGCCAAGGAAGTGGGCCCGAACGTTCCCAGCATTTT. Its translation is CASSQGSGPERSQHF.

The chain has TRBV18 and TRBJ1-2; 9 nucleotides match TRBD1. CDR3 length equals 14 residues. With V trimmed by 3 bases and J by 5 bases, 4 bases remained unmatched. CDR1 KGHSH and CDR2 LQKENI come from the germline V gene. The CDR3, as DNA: TGTGCCAGCTCACCGCCCGACAGGGGGTATGGCTACACCTTC. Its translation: CASSPPDRGYGYTF.

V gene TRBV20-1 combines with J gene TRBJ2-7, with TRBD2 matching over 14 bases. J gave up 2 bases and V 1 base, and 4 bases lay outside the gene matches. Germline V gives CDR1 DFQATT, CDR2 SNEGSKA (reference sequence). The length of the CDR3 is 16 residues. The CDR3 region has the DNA TGCAGTGCTAGAGCCAGGGGACTAGCGGGAGCCTACGAGCAGTACTTC. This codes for CSARARGLAGAYEQYF.

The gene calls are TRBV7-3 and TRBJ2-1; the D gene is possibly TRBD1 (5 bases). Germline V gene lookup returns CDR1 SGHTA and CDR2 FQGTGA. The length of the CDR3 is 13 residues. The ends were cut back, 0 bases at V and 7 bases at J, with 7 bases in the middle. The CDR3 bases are TGTGCCAGCAGCTTAACCAGGGCGAATGAGCAGTTCTTC. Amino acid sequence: CASSLTRANEQFF.

CDR3: CASSSTTGRVTGELFF. In DNA, the CDR3 is TGTGCCAGCAGCTCAACGACAGGGCGGGTCACCGGGGAGCTGTTTTTT. The chain recombines TRBV7-8 with TRBJ2-2; 7 bases align to TRBD1. The CDR3 length is 16 residues. CDR1 is SGHVS and CDR2 is FQNEAQ in the germline V gene. Trimming at V came to 4 bases and at J to 4 bases, leaving 9 bases not matched to a gene.

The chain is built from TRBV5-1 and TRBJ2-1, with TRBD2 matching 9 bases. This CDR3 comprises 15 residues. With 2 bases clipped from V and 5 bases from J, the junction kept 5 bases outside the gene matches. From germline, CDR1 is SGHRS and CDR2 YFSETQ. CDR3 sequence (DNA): TGCGCCAGCAGCTTAGCTAGCGGGAAGGACAATGAGCAGTTCTTC. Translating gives CASSLASGKDNEQFF.

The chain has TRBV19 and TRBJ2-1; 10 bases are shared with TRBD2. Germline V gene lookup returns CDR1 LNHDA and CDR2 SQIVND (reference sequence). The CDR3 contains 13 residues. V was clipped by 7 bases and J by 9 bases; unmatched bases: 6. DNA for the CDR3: TGTGCCAGTACCGAGACTAGCGGGTCTGAGCAGTTCTTC. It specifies CASTETSGSEQFF.

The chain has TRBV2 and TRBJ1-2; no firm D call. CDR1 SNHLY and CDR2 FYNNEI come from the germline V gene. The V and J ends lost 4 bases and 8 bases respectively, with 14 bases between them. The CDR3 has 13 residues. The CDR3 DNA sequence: TGTGCCAGCAGTGGAGGTCGGCGAGCGGGCTACACCTTC. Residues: CASSGGRRAGYTF.

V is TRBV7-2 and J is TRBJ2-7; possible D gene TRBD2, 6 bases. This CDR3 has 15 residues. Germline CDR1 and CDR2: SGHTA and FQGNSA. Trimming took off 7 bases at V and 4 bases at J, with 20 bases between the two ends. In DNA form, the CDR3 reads TGTGCCAGCACTCAAGGCCTTTCTAGCGTATACGAGCAGTACTTC. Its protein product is CASTQGLSSVYEQYF.

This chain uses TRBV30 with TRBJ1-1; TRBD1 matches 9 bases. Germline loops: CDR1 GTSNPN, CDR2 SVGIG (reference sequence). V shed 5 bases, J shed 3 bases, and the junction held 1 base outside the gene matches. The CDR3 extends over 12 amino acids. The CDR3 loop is CAWGDRDTEAFF. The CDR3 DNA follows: TGTGCCTGGGGGGACAGGGACACTGAAGCTTTCTTT.

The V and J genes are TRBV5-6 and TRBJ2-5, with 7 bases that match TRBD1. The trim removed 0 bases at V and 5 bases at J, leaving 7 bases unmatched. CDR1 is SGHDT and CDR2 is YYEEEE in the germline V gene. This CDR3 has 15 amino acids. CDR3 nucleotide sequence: TGTGCCAGCAGCTTGGAGGCAGGGGGTAGGGAGACCCAGTACTTC. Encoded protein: CASSLEAGGRETQYF.

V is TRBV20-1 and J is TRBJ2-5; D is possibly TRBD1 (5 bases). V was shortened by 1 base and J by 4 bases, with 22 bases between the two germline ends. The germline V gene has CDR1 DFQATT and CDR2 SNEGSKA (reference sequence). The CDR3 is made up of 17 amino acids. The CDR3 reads CSARASGRAFGLETQYF. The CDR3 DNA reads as TGCAGTGCTAGAGCCTCCGGCAGGGCCTTCGGGTTAGAGACCCAGTACTTC.

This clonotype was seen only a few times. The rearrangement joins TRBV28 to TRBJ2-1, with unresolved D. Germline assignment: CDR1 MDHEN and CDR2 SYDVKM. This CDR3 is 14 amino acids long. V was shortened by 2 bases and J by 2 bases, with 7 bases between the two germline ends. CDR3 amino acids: CASSLDGAYNEQFF. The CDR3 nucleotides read TGTGCCAGCAGTTTAGATGGGGCCTACAATGAGCAGTTCTTC.

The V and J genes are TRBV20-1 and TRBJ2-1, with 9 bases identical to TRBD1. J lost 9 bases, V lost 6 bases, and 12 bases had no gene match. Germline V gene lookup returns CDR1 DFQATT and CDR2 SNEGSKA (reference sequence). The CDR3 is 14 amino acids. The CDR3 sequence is CSARRAQGAGEQFF. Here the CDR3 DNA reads TGCAGTGCGAGACGGGCACAGGGGGCGGGTGAGCAGTTCTTC.